This T cell receptor (beta chain) originates from a study of cytotoxic CD8 clonotypes in ibrutinib-treated CLL. Study results and limitations: Ibrutinib response saw clonality rise, and progression saw it return toward baseline.

Target depth was 1 in 200,000 to 1 in 1 million T cells, about 10x per clonotype. Sequencing used immunoSEQ multiplex PCR; TCRdb keeps in-frame clones, though not all of them. The table lists roughly 250,000 clones, roughly 70% of them singletons. Notes on this clone: As yet, its antigen is unknown.

The ends were cut back, 2 bases at V and 0 bases at J, with 9 bases in the middle. The CDR3 loop spans 16 amino acids. CDR1 is SGDLS and CDR2 is YYNGEE in the germline V gene. The TCR comes from a human donor with chronic lymphocytic leukemia. This specimen was PBMCs, taken after 24 months of ibrutinib treatment. This rearrangement joins TRBV9 to TRBJ2-6; the D is unclear. The CDR3 loop is CASSVISPSGANVLTF. CDR3 nucleotide sequence: TGTGCCAGCAGCGTTATCAGTCCCTCTGGGGCCAACGTCCTGACTTTC.